This T cell receptor beta chain stems from a study of cytomegalovirus exposure and HLA in healthy donors. At the level of the study: Per a later analysis, the approximately 620 first-cohort and about 120 validation repertoires shared one platform.

The donors were part of the roughly 120-subject validation cohort, which stood apart from the roughly 670-subject first cohort. About this clone: Antigen specificity is unknown.

Assay: immunoSEQ multiplex PCR; the TCRdb copy retains only in-frame clones and omits some. This table holds tens of thousands of clones, around 94% found once. Study-level points and caveats: Both high specificity and high sensitivity reportedly marked the classifier's diagnosis of cytomegalovirus status. Altogether, around 160 TCR beta chains were recorded as cytomegalovirus-associated.

There are 18 residues in the CDR3. The germline V gene encodes CDR1 LNHNV and CDR2 YYDKDF (reference sequence). V lost 0 bases and J lost 2, with 18 bases in between. The rearrangement joins TRBV15 to TRBJ2-3, with a possible D match to TRBD2 (5 bases). Sequenced input: PBMCs. The origin of this receptor is a woman younger than 35 in good health and CMV-seropositive. The CDR3 sequence is CATSREETGFVFTDTQYF. Written as DNA, the CDR3 is TGTGCCACCAGCAGAGAAGAAACGGGGTTCGTTTTCACAGATACGCAGTATTTT.